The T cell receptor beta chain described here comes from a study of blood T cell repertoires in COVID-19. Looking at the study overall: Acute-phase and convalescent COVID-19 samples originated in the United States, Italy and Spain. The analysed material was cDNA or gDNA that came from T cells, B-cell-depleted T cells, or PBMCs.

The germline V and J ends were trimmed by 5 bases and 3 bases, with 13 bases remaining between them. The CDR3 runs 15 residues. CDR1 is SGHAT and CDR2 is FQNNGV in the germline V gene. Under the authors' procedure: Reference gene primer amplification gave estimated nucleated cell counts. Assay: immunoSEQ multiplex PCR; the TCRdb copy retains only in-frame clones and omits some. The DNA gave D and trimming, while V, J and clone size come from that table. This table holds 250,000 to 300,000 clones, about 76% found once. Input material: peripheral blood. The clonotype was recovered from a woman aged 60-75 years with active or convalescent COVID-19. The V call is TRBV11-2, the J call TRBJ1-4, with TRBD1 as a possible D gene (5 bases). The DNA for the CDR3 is TGTGCCAGCAGCCCAGGGTTACAAGCTAATGAAAAACTGTTTTTT. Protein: CASSPGLQANEKLFF.